Each of the 27 T cell receptor beta chains below was sequenced from the same sample in a study of T cell changes during pregnancy in multiple sclerosis. Sequencing was performed with immunoSEQ multiplex PCR; in TCRdb, only in-frame clones are kept and a portion is missing. The sample yields 75,000 to 100,000 clones, 90% to 95% seen once. Sequencing was performed on peripheral blood, taken after pregnancy. These receptors all come from a female donor in good health, enrolled as a control in a pregnancy study.

Only a few counts were recorded for this clone. The V and J genes are TRBV7-6 and TRBJ1-6, with D perhaps matching TRBD1 (6 bases). Germline CDR1 SGHVS, CDR2 FNYEAQ. V lost 5 bases and J lost 7, with 15 bases in between. This CDR3 has 15 residues. The CDR3 spells CASSLGQSGNSPLHF. As DNA, the CDR3 is TGTGCCAGCAGCCTGGGACAATCCGGGAATTCACCCCTCCACTTT. Full variable domain (outside the CDR3, taken from reference TRBV7-6 and TRBJ1-6): GAGVSQSPRYKVTKRGQDVALRCDPISGHVSLYWYRQALGQGPEFLTYFNYEAQQDKSGLPNDRFSAERPEGSISTLTIQRTEQRDSAMYRCASSLGQSGNSPLHFGNGTRLTVT.

The chain employs TRBV6-6 and TRBJ1-5; no definite D call. CDR3 length equals 14 residues. Germline CDR1 reads MNHNY; CDR2 reads SVGAGI (reference sequence). V lost 3 bases, J lost 7 bases, and 13 bases lay in between. The CDR3 bases are TGTGCCAGCAGTTATTCGTCCGGGAGACAGCCCCAGCATTTT. The encoded protein is CASSYSSGRQPQHF.

The rearrangement links TRBV5-4 to TRBJ2-1, with 9 bases identical to TRBD2. This CDR3 has 14 residues. V gave up 10 bases and J gave up 7 bases; unmatched junction bases: 12. Per germline, CDR1 SGHNT and CDR2 YYREEE (reference sequence). CDR3 coding DNA: TGTGCCTTGGCCCCGGCGGGGGGGCGAAATGAGCAGTTCTTC. Translated, it gives CALAPAGGRNEQFF. The variable domain in full, completed from reference TRBV5-4 and TRBJ2-1, reads ETGVTQSPTHLIKTRGQQVTLRCSSQSGHNTVSWYQQALGQGPQFIFQYYREEENGRGNFPPRFSGLQFPNYSSELNVNALELDDSALYLCALAPAGGRNEQFFGPGTRLTVL.

The CDR3 region has the DNA TGTGCCTGGAGTGCGGGACAGGGGGTTGTCTCGGATGGCTACACCTTC. Amino acid sequence: CAWSAGQGVVSDGYTF. This chain uses TRBV30 with TRBJ1-2; TRBD1 aligns across 11 bases. There are 16 residues in the CDR3. With V trimmed by 1 base and J by 6 bases, 10 bases remained unmatched. The germline V gene has CDR1 GTSNPN and CDR2 SVGIG (reference sequence).

This clone was observed a handful of times. This sequence joins TRBV9 and TRBJ1-6, with a weak D call TRBD1 (5 bases). The V end lost 7 bases, the J end lost 5 bases, and 13 bases lay between the germline ends. Looked up from germline, CDR1 is SGDLS and CDR2 is YYNGEE. The CDR3 contains 14 residues. The CDR3 sequence is CASAPGLDNSPLHF. The CDR3 bases are TGTGCCAGCGCTCCGGGACTTGATAATTCACCCCTCCACTTT.

The genes are TRBV6-5 and TRBJ2-7; the match to TRBD1 covers 9 bases. The trim removed 2 bases at V and 5 bases at J, leaving 7 bases unmatched. Germline CDR1 is MNHEY and CDR2 is SVGAGI. CDR3 length equals 15 residues. The CDR3 bases are TGTGCCAGCAGTTACCGGCGGACAGGGGCCCACGAGCAGTACTTC. Residues: CASSYRRTGAHEQYF.

This chain joins TRBV27 and TRBJ2-6; D is uncertain. Germline CDR1 reads MNHEY; CDR2 reads SMNVEV (reference sequence). V was shortened by 4 bases and J by 0 bases, with 4 bases between the two germline ends. This CDR3 is 14 amino acids long. The CDR3 DNA follows: TGTGCCAGCAGTTCCCGCTCTGGGGCCAACGTCCTGACTTTC. It translates to CASSSRSGANVLTF.

The genes are TRBV4-2 and TRBJ2-1; 8 bases align to TRBD2. There are 16 residues in the CDR3. CDR1 is LGHNA and CDR2 is YNFKEQ in the germline V gene. The V gene end was trimmed by 0 bases and the J gene end by 3 bases; junction bases not matched to a gene: 4. The CDR3 loop is CASSQDHSGDYNEQFF. The DNA for the CDR3 is TGTGCCAGCAGCCAAGACCATAGCGGGGACTACAATGAGCAGTTCTTC.

The chain recombines TRBV19 with TRBJ1-3, with 7 bases fitting TRBD1. The CDR3 is 14 residues long. Looked up from germline, CDR1 is LNHDA and CDR2 is SQIVND (reference sequence). V trimming: 4 bases; J trimming: 4 bases; junction bases outside the gene matches: 4. The CDR3 protein is CASSTRTGGNTIYF. CDR3 nucleotides: TGTGCCAGTAGTACCAGGACAGGAGGAAACACCATATATTTT.

V usage is TRBV5-3 and J usage is TRBJ1-2; D gene unclear. TRBV5-3 is noted as an ORF with a role that remains uncertain. V lost 4 bases to trimming and J lost 7 bases, with 20 bases between them. The CDR3 sequence is 15 residues long. The CDR3 bases are TGTGCCAGAAGCGCGTCCCACCACTCGTTACCTGGCTACACCTTC. This encodes CARSASHHSLPGYTF.

The chain uses TRBV7-9 and TRBJ2-5, with 10 bases matching TRBD2. V shed 5 bases, J shed 0 bases, and the junction held 6 bases outside the gene matches. CDR1 SEHNR and CDR2 FQNEAQ come from the germline V gene (reference sequence). This CDR3 region has 16 residues. The chain's CDR3 is CASSPQRGGYQETQYF. CDR3 in DNA: TGTGCCAGCAGCCCCCAGCGGGGGGGGTACCAAGAGACCCAGTACTTC.

This sequence joins TRBV28 and TRBJ1-6; D perhaps matches TRBD1 (5 bases). The ends were cut back, 7 bases at V and 6 bases at J, with 16 bases in the middle. The CDR3 totals 15 residues. Germline V gene sequence: CDR1 MDHEN, CDR2 SYDVKM. The CDR3 loop reads CASNWGGDFNSPLHF. For the CDR3, the DNA is TGTGCCAGCAATTGGGGGGGGGACTTTAATTCACCCCTCCACTTT.

On this clone: At one end the junction does not follow the germline gene, possibly because of a read error. The J gene is TRBJ2-5, the V gene TRBV7-9; D is perhaps TRBD1 (6 bases). CDR3 size: 14 residues. Germline loops: CDR1 SEHNR, CDR2 FQNEAQ (reference sequence). CDR3 nucleotide sequence: TGTGCCAGCAGCCTCGCCGGGACACCCAGTAACGGGGACTTC. It codes for CASSLAGTPSNGDF.

The chain uses TRBV5-5 and TRBJ2-7; 10 nucleotides agree with TRBD1. The germline V gene has CDR1 SGHKS and CDR2 YYEKEE (reference sequence). The CDR3 loop spans 16 amino acids. With V trimmed by 3 bases and J by 6 bases, 12 bases remained unmatched. CDR3 loop: CASSSAPGQGQGEQYF. The DNA of the CDR3 is TGTGCCAGCAGCTCGGCCCCGGGACAGGGGCAGGGCGAGCAGTACTTC.

The chain joins TRBV6-6 to TRBJ2-3; the D gene is possibly TRBD2 (7 bases). The CDR3 has 13 residues. Trimming left V 8 bases short and J 5 bases short, with 14 bases between. Germline V lookup: CDR1 MNHNY, CDR2 SVGAGI (reference sequence). CDR3 residues: CASAGARGDTQYF. The CDR3 nucleotides read TGTGCCAGCGCGGGGGCCCGGGGAGATACGCAGTATTTT.

The gene calls are TRBV7-9 and TRBJ2-3; D is perhaps TRBD2 (6 bases). This CDR3 is 13 amino acids long. Trimming removed 2 bases from V and 6 bases from J, with 9 bases in between. Germline V gene data show CDR1 as SEHNR and CDR2 as FQNEAQ (reference sequence). The DNA of the CDR3 is TGTGCCAGCAGCTTAACTAGCTTCGATACGCAGTATTTT. Residues: CASSLTSFDTQYF.

The chain carries TRBV5-1 and TRBJ1-4, with D tentatively TRBD1 (6 bases). The CDR3 covers 14 residues. The germline gives CDR1 SGHRS, CDR2 YFSETQ. Trimming took 4 bases from V and 8 from J, leaving 15 bases between them. CDR3 in amino acids: CASSQQGSGEKLFF. In nucleotides, the CDR3 is TGCGCCAGCAGCCAACAGGGTTCTGGAGAAAAACTGTTTTTT.

The V gene is TRBV7-9, the J gene TRBJ1-2, with TRBD1 identical over 7 bases. This CDR3 is 14 amino acids long. Losses at the gene ends were 5 bases for V and 7 bases for J; bases not matched to a gene: 10. Germline CDR1 and CDR2: SEHNR and FQNEAQ (reference sequence). The CDR3 DNA follows: TGTGCCAGCAGCAGAACAGGGGACAGAGCTGGCTACACCTTC. It yields the protein CASSRTGDRAGYTF.

The V and J genes are TRBV4-1 and TRBJ1-6; no clear D. The V end was cut by 4 bases, the J end by 7 bases, with 17 bases between. The CDR3 is made up of 16 amino acids. CDR1 and CDR2 from the germline V gene are MGHRA and YSYEKL. CDR3 nucleotide sequence: TGCGCCAGCAGCCCCTTTGAGGAGGGCGGAAATTCACCCCTCCACTTT. Its translation is CASSPFEEGGNSPLHF.

V is TRBV5-1 and J is TRBJ2-7, with 13 bases aligning to TRBD2. The V segment lost 1 base and the J segment 4 bases; nucleotides outside the gene matches: 5. The length of the CDR3 is 16 residues. The germline gives CDR1 SGHRS, CDR2 YFSETQ. The CDR3 loop is CASSLTGTSGKYEQYF. The CDR3 DNA is TGCGCCAGCAGCTTGACCGGGACTAGCGGGAAGTACGAGCAGTACTTC.

A few counts support this clone. V and J are TRBV12-5 and TRBJ1-2; D unclear. Germline values: CDR1 LGHNT, CDR2 FRNRAP. The CDR3 is 12 amino acids. Trimming left V 0 bases short and J 8 bases short, with 7 bases between. In nucleotides, the CDR3 is TGTGCTAGTGGTTTGGTATCTAGCGGCTACACCTTC. Translated, it gives CASGLVSSGYTF.

This clone was observed a single time. The CDR3 sequence: CASMRTVSYNSPLHF. The CDR3 bases are TGTGCCAGCATGCGGACAGTCTCCTATAATTCACCCCTCCACTTT. V usage is TRBV11-2 and J usage is TRBJ1-6, with D maybe TRBD1 (6 bases). Trimming removed 7 bases at V and 0 bases at J, with 10 bases between. This CDR3 is built from 15 residues. Germline CDR1 and CDR2: SGHAT and FQNNGV. The whole variable domain, remainder taken from reference TRBV11-2 and TRBJ1-6, is EAGVAQSPRYKIIEKRQSVAFWCNPISGHATLYWYQQILGQGPKLLIQFQNNGVVDDSQLPKDRFSAERLKGVDSTLKIQPAKLEDSAVYLCASMRTVSYNSPLHFGNGTRLTVT.

The gene calls are TRBV15 and TRBJ1-1, with TRBD1 identical over 7 bases. In germline, CDR1 is LNHNV, CDR2 YYDKDF (reference sequence). The length of the CDR3 is 14 residues. V lost 0 bases to trimming and J lost 7 bases; unmatched junction nucleotides: 5. This CDR3 is CATSRDRGQLEAFF. As DNA, the CDR3 is TGTGCCACCAGCAGAGATCGGGGACAGCTTGAAGCTTTCTTT.

The CDR3 sequence is CASSPKRTGAYEQYF. CDR3 bases: TGTGCCAGCAGTCCCAAAAGGACAGGGGCCTACGAGCAGTACTTC. The chain combines TRBV6-5 with TRBJ2-7; TRBD1 matches at 9 bases. CDR1 and CDR2 (germline): MNHEY, SVGAGI. The CDR3 is 15 residues long. J gave up 2 bases and V 5 bases, and 7 bases lay outside the gene matches.

The chain couples TRBV2 to TRBJ1-5; 8 positions agree with TRBD1. Germline V gene sequence: CDR1 SNHLY, CDR2 FYNNEI. Trimming took 6 bases from V and 4 from J; bases not matched to a gene: 8. This CDR3 contains 15 residues. The CDR3 region is CASRPQGAPNQPQHF. The CDR3, as DNA: TGTGCCAGCAGGCCCCAGGGGGCCCCGAATCAGCCCCAGCATTTT.

In its sample, this clone was seen a few times. The chain links TRBV30 to TRBJ1-5; no definite D call. Looked up from germline, CDR1 is GTSNPN and CDR2 is SVGIG (reference sequence). Trimming stripped 5 bases from V and 6 bases from J, with 8 bases between. This CDR3 contains 11 residues. The CDR3 DNA reads TGTGCCTGGGGAGAAAGTCAGCCCCAGCATTTT. Translating it yields CAWGESQPQHF.

CDR3 amino acids: CASSLEVEQYF. The CDR3 DNA is TGTGCCAGCAGTTTGGAGGTCGAGCAGTACTTC. V and J are TRBV28 and TRBJ2-7; tentative D call: TRBD2 (5 bases). The V end lost 3 bases, the J end lost 6 bases, and 6 bases lay between the germline ends. The CDR3 runs 11 residues. Germline loops: CDR1 MDHEN, CDR2 SYDVKM. Filled out from reference TRBV28 and TRBJ2-7, the complete variable domain reads DVKVTQSSRYLVKRTGEKVFLECVQDMDHENMFWYRQDPGLGLRLIYFSYDVKMKEKGDIPEGYSVSREKKERFSLILESASTNQTSMYLCASSLEVEQYFGPGTRLTVT.